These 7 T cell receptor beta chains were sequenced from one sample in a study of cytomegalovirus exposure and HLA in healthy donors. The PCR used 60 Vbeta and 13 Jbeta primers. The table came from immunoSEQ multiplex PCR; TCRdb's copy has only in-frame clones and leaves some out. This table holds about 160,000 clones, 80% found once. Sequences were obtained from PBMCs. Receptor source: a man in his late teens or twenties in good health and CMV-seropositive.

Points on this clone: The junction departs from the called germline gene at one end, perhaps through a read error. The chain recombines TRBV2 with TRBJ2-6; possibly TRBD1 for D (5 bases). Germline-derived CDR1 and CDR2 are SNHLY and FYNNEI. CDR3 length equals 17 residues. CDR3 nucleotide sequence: TGTGCCAGAATCGATCAGGGCACAGGCTCTGGGGCCAACGGCCTGACTTTC. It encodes CARIDQGTGSGANGLTF.

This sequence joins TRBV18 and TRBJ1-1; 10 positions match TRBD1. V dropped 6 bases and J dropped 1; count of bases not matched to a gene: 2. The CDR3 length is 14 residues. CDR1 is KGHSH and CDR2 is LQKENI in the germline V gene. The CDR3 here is CASSGTGENTEAFF. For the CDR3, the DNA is TGTGCCAGCTCCGGGACAGGGGAGAACACTGAAGCTTTCTTT.

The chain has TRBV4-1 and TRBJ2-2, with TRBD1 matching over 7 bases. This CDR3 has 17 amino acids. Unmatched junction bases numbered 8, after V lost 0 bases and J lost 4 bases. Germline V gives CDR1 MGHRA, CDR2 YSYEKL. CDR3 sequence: CASSQDPGTVVTGELFF. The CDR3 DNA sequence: TGCGCCAGCAGCCAAGATCCCGGGACAGTGGTCACCGGGGAGCTGTTTTTT.

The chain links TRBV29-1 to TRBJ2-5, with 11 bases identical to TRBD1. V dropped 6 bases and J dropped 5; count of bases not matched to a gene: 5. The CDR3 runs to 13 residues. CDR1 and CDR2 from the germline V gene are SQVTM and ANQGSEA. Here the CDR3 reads CSVGQGARETQYF. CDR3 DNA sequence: TGCAGCGTAGGACAGGGGGCGCGGGAGACCCAGTACTTC.

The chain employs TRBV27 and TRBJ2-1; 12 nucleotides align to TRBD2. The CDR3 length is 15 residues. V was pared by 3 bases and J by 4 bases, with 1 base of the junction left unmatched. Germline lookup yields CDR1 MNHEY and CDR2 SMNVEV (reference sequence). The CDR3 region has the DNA TGTGCCAGCAGTTTTGGACTAGCGGGGTACAATGAGCAGTTCTTC. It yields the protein CASSFGLAGYNEQFF.

CDR3 sequence (DNA): TGTGCCAGTAGTACGACAGGGAACCCCAACCATGAGCAGTTCTTC. This sequence encodes CASSTTGNPNHEQFF. The chain employs TRBV19 and TRBJ2-1; the match to TRBD1 covers 7 bases. The CDR3 loop spans 15 amino acids. The junction had 11 bases not matched to a gene; V was cut back by 4 bases and J by 8 bases. Germline V gene data show CDR1 as LNHDA and CDR2 as SQIVND (reference sequence).

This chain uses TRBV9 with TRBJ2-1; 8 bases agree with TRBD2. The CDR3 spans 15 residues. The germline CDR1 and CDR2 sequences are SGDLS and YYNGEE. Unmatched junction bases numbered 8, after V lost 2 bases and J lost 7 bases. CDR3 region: CASSVTGGPSNEQFF. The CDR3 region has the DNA TGTGCCAGCAGCGTTACGGGGGGGCCTTCAAATGAGCAGTTCTTC.